This T cell receptor (beta chain) was retrieved from a study of T cells in Graves' hyperthyroidism and ophthalmopathy. Study-wide points: Ophthalmopathy and stable hyperthyroidism were told apart by a 13 V-J model. The blood repertoire included most of the expanded thyroid clonotypes above 0.001.

What was amplified from RNA transcripts were TCR beta CDR3 regions. Using the HTBI primer set, a first-round RT-PCR was run on the TCR CDR3. One entry per CDR3 protein results from TCRdb running MiXCR on the multiplex PCR reads. The table shows approximately 740,000 distinct CDR3 sequences, with roughly 15% occurring only once. V shed 0 bases and J shed 4 bases, with 7 bases lying between them. CDR1 is SGHRS, CDR2 YFSETQ, per germline. CDR3 length: 14 residues. Reasons for excluding patients were uncontrolled infection, other autoimmune disease, pregnancy or lactation. Clinicians diagnosed patients from clinical symptoms, serum thyroxine and TRAb, thyroid ultrasound and orbital computed tomography. This clonotype was counted between two and nine times. Its antigen remains unidentified.

Sample: blood. The TCR originated in a woman aged 18-29 years with Graves' hyperthyroidism. The V and J genes are TRBV5-1 and TRBJ2-2; D ambiguous. The CDR3 bases are TGCGCCAGCAGCTTGGATTGGAGCACCGGGGAGCTGTTTTTT. Protein: CASSLDWSTGELFF.